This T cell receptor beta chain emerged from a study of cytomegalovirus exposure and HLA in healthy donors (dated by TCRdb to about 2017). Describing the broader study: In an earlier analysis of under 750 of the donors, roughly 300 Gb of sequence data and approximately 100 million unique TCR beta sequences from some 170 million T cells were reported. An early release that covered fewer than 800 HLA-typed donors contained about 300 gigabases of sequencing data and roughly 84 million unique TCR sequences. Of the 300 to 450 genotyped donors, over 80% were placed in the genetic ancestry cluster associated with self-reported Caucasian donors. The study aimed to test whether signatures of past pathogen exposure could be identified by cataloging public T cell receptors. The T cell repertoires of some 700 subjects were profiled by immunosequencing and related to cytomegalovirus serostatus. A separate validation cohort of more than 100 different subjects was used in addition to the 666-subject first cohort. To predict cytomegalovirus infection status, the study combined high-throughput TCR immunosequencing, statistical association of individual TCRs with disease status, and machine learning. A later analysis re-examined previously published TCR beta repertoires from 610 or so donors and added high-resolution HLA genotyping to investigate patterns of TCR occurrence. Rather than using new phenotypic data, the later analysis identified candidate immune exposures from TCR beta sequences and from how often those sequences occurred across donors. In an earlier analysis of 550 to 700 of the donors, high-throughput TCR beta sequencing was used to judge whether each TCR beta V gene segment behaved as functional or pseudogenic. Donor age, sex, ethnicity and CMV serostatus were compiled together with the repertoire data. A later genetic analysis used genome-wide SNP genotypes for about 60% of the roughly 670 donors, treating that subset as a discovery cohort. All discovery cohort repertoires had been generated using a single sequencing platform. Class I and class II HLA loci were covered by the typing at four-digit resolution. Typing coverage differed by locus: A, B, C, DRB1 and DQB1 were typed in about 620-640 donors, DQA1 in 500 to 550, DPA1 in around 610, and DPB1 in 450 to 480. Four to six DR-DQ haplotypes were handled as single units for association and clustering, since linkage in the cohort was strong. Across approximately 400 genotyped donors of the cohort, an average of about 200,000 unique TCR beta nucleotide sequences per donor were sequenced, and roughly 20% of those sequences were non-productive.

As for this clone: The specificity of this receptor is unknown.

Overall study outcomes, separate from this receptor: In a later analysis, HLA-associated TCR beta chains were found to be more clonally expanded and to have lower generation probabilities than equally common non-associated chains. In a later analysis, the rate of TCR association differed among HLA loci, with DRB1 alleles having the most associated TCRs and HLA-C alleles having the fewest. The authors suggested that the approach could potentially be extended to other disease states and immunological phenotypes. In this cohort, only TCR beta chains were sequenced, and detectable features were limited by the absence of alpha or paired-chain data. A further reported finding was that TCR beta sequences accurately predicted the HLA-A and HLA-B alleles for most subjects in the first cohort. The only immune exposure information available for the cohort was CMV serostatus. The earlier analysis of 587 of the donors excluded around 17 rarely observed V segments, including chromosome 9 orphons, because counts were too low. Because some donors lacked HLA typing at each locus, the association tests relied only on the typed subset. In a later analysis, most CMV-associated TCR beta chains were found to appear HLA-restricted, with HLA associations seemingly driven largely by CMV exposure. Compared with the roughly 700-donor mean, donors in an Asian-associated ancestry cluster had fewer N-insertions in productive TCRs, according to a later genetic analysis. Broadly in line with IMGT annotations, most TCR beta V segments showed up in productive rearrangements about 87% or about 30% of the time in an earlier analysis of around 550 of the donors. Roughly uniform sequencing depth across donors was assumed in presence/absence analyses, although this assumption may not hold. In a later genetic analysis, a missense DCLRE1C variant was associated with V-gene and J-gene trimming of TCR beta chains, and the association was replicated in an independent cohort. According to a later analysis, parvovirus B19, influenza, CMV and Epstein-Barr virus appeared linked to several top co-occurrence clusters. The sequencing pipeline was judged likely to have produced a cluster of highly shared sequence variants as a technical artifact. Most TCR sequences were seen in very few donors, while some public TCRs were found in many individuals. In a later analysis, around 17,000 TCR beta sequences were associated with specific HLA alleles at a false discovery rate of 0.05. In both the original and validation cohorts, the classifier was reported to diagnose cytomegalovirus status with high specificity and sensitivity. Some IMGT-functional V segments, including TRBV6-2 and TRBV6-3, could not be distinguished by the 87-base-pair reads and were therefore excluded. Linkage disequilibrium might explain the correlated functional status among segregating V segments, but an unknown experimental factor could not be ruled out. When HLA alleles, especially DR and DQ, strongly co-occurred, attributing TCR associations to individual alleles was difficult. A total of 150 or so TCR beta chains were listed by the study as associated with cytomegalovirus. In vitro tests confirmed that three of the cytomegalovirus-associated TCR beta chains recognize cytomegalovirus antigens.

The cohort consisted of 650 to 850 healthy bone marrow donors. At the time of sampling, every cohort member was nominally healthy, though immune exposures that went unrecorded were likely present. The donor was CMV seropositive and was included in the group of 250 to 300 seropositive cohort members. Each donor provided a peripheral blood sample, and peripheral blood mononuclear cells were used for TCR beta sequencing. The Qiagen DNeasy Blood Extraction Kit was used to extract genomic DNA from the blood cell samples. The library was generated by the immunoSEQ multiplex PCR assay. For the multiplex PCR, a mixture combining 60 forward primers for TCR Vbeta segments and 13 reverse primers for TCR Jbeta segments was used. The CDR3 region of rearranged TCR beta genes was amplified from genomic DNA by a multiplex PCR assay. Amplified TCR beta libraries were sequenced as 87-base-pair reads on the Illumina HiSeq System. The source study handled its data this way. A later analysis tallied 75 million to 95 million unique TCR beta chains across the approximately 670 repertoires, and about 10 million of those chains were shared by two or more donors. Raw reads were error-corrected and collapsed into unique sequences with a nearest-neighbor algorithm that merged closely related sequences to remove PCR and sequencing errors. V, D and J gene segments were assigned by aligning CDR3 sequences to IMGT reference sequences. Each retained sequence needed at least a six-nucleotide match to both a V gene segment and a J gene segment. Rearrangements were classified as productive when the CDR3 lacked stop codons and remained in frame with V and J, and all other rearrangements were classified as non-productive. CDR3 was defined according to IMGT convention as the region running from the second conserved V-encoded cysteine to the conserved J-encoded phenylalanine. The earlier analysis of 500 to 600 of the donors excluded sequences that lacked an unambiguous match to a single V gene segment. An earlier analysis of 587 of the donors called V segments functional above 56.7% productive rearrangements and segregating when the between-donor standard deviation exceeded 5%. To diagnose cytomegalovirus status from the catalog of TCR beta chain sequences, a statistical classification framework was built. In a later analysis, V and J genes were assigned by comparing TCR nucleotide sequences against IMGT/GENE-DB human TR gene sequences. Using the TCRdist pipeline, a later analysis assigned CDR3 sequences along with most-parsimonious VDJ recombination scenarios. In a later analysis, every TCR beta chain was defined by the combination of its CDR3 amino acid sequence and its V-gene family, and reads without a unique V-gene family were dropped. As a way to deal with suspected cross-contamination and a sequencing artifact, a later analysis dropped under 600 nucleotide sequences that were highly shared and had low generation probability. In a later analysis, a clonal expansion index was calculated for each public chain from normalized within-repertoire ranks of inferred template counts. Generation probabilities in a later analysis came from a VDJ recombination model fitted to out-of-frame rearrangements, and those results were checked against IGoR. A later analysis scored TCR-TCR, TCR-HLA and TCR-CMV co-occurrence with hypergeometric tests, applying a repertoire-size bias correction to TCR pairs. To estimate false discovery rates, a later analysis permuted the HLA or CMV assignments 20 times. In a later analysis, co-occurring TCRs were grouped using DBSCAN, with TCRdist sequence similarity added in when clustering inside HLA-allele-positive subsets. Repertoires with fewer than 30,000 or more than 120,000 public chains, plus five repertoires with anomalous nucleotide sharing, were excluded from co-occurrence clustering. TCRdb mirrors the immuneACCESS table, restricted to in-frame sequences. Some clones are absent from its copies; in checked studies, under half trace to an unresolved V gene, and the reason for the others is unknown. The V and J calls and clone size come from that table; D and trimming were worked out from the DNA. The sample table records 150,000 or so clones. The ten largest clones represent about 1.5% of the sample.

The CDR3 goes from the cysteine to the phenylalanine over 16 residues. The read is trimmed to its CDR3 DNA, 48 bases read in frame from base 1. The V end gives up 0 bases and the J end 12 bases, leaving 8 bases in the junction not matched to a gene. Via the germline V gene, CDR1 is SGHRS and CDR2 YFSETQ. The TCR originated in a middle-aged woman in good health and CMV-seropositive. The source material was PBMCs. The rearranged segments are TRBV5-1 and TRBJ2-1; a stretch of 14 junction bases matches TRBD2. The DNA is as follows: TGCGCCAGCAGCTTGGGGGGGACTAGCGGGAGATTTGGGCAGTTCTTC. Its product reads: CASSLGGTSGRFGQFF.